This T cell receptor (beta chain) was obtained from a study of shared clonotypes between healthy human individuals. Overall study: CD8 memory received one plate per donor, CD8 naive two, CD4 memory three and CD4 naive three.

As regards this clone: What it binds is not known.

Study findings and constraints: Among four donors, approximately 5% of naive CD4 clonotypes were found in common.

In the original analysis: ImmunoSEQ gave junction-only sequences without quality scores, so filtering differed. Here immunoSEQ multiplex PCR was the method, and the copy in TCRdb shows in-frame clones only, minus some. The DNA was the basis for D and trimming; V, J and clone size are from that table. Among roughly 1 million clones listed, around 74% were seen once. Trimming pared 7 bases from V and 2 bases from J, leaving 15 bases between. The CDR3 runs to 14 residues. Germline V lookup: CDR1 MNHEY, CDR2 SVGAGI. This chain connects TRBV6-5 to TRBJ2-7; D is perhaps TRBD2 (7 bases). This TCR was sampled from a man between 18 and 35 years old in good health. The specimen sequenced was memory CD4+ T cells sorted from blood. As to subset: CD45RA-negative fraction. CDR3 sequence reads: CASKRAGAAYEQYF. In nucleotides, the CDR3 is TGTGCCAGCAAACGCGCGGGGGCCGCCTACGAGCAGTACTTC.